What follows are 31 T cell receptor beta chains derived from one specimen sequenced in a study of blood T cell repertoires in COVID-19. Here immunoSEQ multiplex PCR was the method, and the copy in TCRdb shows in-frame clones only, minus some. The sample lists 150,000 to 200,000 clones; around 82% were seen once. Sequencing used peripheral blood. The receptors here all came from a man aged 18 to 29 with active or convalescent COVID-19.

This rearrangement joins TRBV7-8 to TRBJ2-7; TRBD2 matches 14 bases. The CDR3 length is 21 residues. Per germline, CDR1 SGHVS and CDR2 FQNEAQ. The J segment lost 4 bases and the V segment lost 1 base, leaving 18 bases of the junction unmatched. The CDR3 DNA sequence: TGTGCCAGCAGCTTAGGGGAGGGTGGACTAGCGGGAGGAGGAGATTATTACGAGCAGTACTTC. Translating gives CASSLGEGGLAGGGDYYEQYF.

J is TRBJ1-2 and V is TRBV29-1; a possible D gene is TRBD1 (6 bases). CDR1 is SQVTM and CDR2 is ANQGSEA in the germline V gene. Trimming shortened V by 0 bases and J by 5 bases, and 7 bases separated the two germline ends. The CDR3 is 12 residues long. The CDR3 sequence is CSVEEGTYGYTF. For the CDR3, the DNA is TGCAGCGTTGAAGAAGGGACATATGGCTACACCTTC.

The chain combines TRBV30 with TRBJ1-6, with D unclear. The CDR3 is 13 residues long. V was clipped by 1 base and J by 10 bases, with 11 bases between them. Germline lookup yields CDR1 GTSNPN and CDR2 SVGIG (reference sequence). In nucleotides, the CDR3 is TGTGCCTGGAGTGACAGACAAGGATCACCCCTCCACTTT. It yields the protein CAWSDRQGSPLHF.

V usage is TRBV5-6 and J usage is TRBJ2-7; D unclear. The CDR3 covers 11 residues. Germline assignment: CDR1 SGHDT and CDR2 YYEEEE. V was pared by 5 bases and J by 2 bases, with 5 bases between. CDR3 sequence: CASSSAYEQYF. Here the CDR3 DNA reads TGTGCCAGCAGTTCTGCCTACGAGCAGTACTTC.

J is TRBJ2-7 and V is TRBV28, with TRBD2 matching over 11 bases. CDR3 size: 16 residues. V lost 3 bases, J lost 1 base, and 5 bases stayed unmatched. CDR1 is MDHEN, CDR2 SYDVKM, per germline. The CDR3 DNA sequence: TGTGCCAGCAGTTTCACTAGCGGGAGAAATTCCTACGAGCAGTACTTC. It yields the protein CASSFTSGRNSYEQYF.

This CDR3 reads CASTQGRFFERGGIGELFF. The CDR3 DNA sequence: TGTGCCAGCACCCAAGGTAGGTTTTTTGAACGAGGTGGTATCGGGGAGCTGTTTTTT. The J gene is TRBJ2-2, the V gene TRBV21-1; TRBD2 is taken as the D call from the table, unchecked against the DNA. TRBV21-1 is assigned pseudogene status. This CDR3 contains 19 residues.

V usage is TRBV5-4 and J usage is TRBJ2-3; 15 nucleotides align to TRBD2. With 3 bases clipped from V and 4 bases from J, the junction kept 3 bases outside the gene matches. The CDR3 is 16 residues long. The germline gives CDR1 SGHNT, CDR2 YYREEE (reference sequence). The CDR3, as DNA: TGTGCCAGCAGCTCCAGGACTAGCGGGGGGGCAGATACGCAGTATTTT. It codes for CASSSRTSGGADTQYF.

This clone was counted a single time. The chain combines TRBV4-2 with TRBJ2-1; TRBD1 is a possible D gene (5 bases). This CDR3 comprises 13 residues. Germline loops: CDR1 LGHNA, CDR2 YNFKEQ. Between the trimmed V and J ends, which lost 2 bases and 7 bases, there was a span of 9 bases. In DNA, the CDR3 is TGTGCCAGCAGCCAAATGACAGAGAATGAGCAGTTCTTC. Translating gives CASSQMTENEQFF.

V gene TRBV12-3 or TRBV12-4 combines with J gene TRBJ2-7; TRBD1 might be the D (5 bases). The germline V and J ends were trimmed by 4 bases and 7 bases, with 14 bases remaining between them. The CDR3 consists of 13 residues. The chain's CDR3 is CASSSTARGEQYF. CDR3 bases: TGTGCCAGCAGTTCGACAGCCCGTGGTGAGCAGTACTTC.

V gene TRBV6-5 combines with J gene TRBJ2-5; tentatively, D is TRBD2 (6 bases). Germline CDR1 MNHEY, CDR2 SVGAGI. V lost 0 bases and J lost 5, with 13 bases in between. The CDR3 is 15 residues long. Here the CDR3 DNA reads TGTGCCAGCAGTTACTCGGGCGGGGTTGTGGAGACCCAGTACTTC. It encodes CASSYSGGVVETQYF.

In this sample, this clone turned up a few times. The rearrangement uses TRBV5-1 and TRBJ2-2; 8 nucleotides match TRBD1. CDR1 is SGHRS and CDR2 is YFSETQ in the germline V gene. V trimming: 1 base; J trimming: 1 base; junction bases outside the gene matches: 15. The CDR3 contains 20 residues. The CDR3 protein is CASSLSPQFQGAGNTGELFF. The CDR3 DNA follows: TGCGCCAGCAGCTTGTCACCACAATTTCAGGGGGCGGGGAACACCGGGGAGCTGTTTTTT.

CDR3 nucleotides: TGTGCCAGCAGTCAAGTACTAGCGGGAGGCTCAGATACGCAGTATTTT. It encodes CASSQVLAGGSDTQYF. This chain links TRBV6-6 with TRBJ2-3; 12 bases match TRBD2. Trimming removed 5 bases from V and 4 bases from J; junction bases left unmatched: 7. Per the germline V gene, CDR1 is MNHNY and CDR2 is SVGAGI (reference sequence). The CDR3 has 16 residues.

The chain links TRBV10-1 to TRBJ2-2, with 10 bases identical to TRBD2. CDR1 and CDR2 from the germline V gene are WNHNN and SYGVQD (reference sequence). The CDR3 covers 17 residues. The V and J ends lost 5 bases and 1 base, in that order; junction bases with no gene match: 7. DNA of the CDR3: TGCGCCAGCAGTAATCCGGGACTAGCGAGGAACACCGGGGAGCTGTTTTTT. Protein: CASSNPGLARNTGELFF.

This sequence joins TRBV11-1 and TRBJ1-3; 10 bases map to TRBD1. Germline V gives CDR1 SGHAT, CDR2 FQDESV (reference sequence). J lost 3 bases, V lost 4 bases, and 3 bases had no gene match. The CDR3 is made up of 15 amino acids. DNA for the CDR3: TGTGCCAGCAGCTCGACAGGGGGCCTTGGAAACACCATATATTTT. Translated, it gives CASSSTGGLGNTIYF.

This clone was observed a single time. CDR3 bases: TGTGCCAGCAGTGAGGCGGGACTCAATCAGCCCCAGCATTTT. Its translation: CASSEAGLNQPQHF. The chain couples TRBV6-1 to TRBJ1-5; possible D gene TRBD1, 5 bases. Per germline, CDR1 MNHNS and CDR2 SASEGT. Trimming stripped 3 bases from V and 3 bases from J, with 9 bases between. The CDR3 loop spans 14 amino acids.

For the CDR3, the DNA is TGTGCCAGCAGTTCTCGACTAGCGGGAGAGACCCAGTACTTC. Protein sequence: CASSSRLAGETQYF. V is TRBV25-1 and J is TRBJ2-5, with 10 bases lining up with TRBD2. Germline V gene sequence: CDR1 MGHDK, CDR2 SYGVNS. The CDR3 extends over 14 amino acids. Unmatched junction bases numbered 4, after V lost 5 bases and J lost 4 bases.

V and J are TRBV24-1 and TRBJ2-2; tentatively, D is TRBD1 (5 bases). Trimming took off 5 bases at V and 0 bases at J, with 6 bases between the two ends. This CDR3 has 14 residues. CDR1 is KGHDR and CDR2 is SFDVKD in the germline V gene. DNA for the CDR3: TGTGCCACCAGTGGCAGGGCGAACACCGGGGAGCTGTTTTTT. The encoded protein is CATSGRANTGELFF.

This clone was observed once. This chain links TRBV27 with TRBJ2-5, with D hard to call. CDR3 length equals 13 residues. CDR1 MNHEY and CDR2 SMNVEV come from the germline V gene (reference sequence). Trimming left V 3 bases short and J 5 bases short, with 10 bases between. CDR3 sequence (DNA): TGTGCCAGCAGTTTGTCGAATGAGGAGACCCAGTACTTC. Its protein is CASSLSNEETQYF.

This clone occurred a few times. Other DNA sequences in this specimen translate into the identical CDR3. The gene calls are TRBV2 and TRBJ2-3; D remains ambiguous. Per the germline V gene, CDR1 is SNHLY and CDR2 is FYNNEI. The V gene lost 6 bases and the J gene lost 2 bases, with 3 bases spanning the gap. The CDR3 runs 11 residues. DNA of the CDR3: TGTGCCAGCAGCCTCACAGATACGCAGTATTTT. Translating it yields CASSLTDTQYF. Combining the CDR3 with reference TRBV2 and TRBJ2-3 gives the whole variable domain EPEVTQTPSHQVTQMGQEVILRCVPISNHLYFYWYRQILGQKVEFLVSFYNNEISEKSEIFDDQFSVERPDGSNFTLKIRSTKLEDSAMYFCASSLTDTQYFGPGTRLTVL.

The V call is TRBV5-1, the J call TRBJ2-1, with 13 bases identical to TRBD2. V lost 2 bases and J lost 7; bases outside the gene matches: 3. The CDR3 has 15 residues. CDR1 and CDR2 from the germline V gene are SGHRS and YFSETQ. Here the CDR3 reads CASSLGLAGANEQFF. The CDR3 DNA sequence: TGCGCCAGCAGCTTAGGACTAGCGGGGGCAAATGAGCAGTTCTTC.

The chain couples TRBV4-1 to TRBJ1-4; no reliable D call. CDR3 size: 15 residues. The germline CDR1 and CDR2 sequences are MGHRA and YSYEKL. V was trimmed by 1 base and J by 7 bases, leaving 13 bases between them. The CDR3 bases are TGCGCCAGCAGCCAAGCGGGAACAAACTTTGAAAAACTGTTTTTT. Amino acid sequence: CASSQAGTNFEKLFF.

The rearrangement uses TRBV10-2 and TRBJ1-2, with D possibly being TRBD1 (6 bases). V lost 6 bases, J lost 5 bases, and 13 bases lay in between. This CDR3 comprises 13 residues. Per the germline V gene, CDR1 is WSHSY and CDR2 is SAAADI. Here the CDR3 reads CASRVGGTYGYTF. CDR3 nucleotides: TGCGCCAGCAGGGTAGGGGGTACATATGGCTACACCTTC.

The chain is built from TRBV6-5 and TRBJ2-3, with 7 positions matching TRBD2. The CDR3 has 15 amino acids. The V segment lost 7 bases and the J segment 5 bases; nucleotides outside the gene matches: 12. Germline V gene sequence: CDR1 MNHEY, CDR2 SVGAGI. The CDR3 sequence is CASNSWASGLDTQYF. The CDR3 nucleotides read TGTGCCAGCAATTCTTGGGCTAGCGGATTAGATACGCAGTATTTT.

The V and J genes are TRBV12-3 or TRBV12-4 and TRBJ1-1; no definite D call. The CDR3 consists of 12 residues. V lost 6 bases to trimming and J lost 3 bases, with 8 bases between them. CDR3 in amino acids: CASRADYTEAFF. The CDR3, as DNA: TGTGCCAGCAGGGCGGACTACACTGAAGCTTTCTTT.

The chain uses TRBV6-5 and TRBJ2-5, with 7 bases fitting TRBD1. CDR1 is MNHEY, CDR2 SVGAGI, per germline. The CDR3 totals 13 residues. V trimming: 5 bases; J trimming: 4 bases; junction bases outside the gene matches: 4. As DNA, the CDR3 is TGTGCCAGCAGTCGACAGGGTGTAGAGACCCAGTACTTC. Translation: CASSRQGVETQYF.

The rearrangement uses TRBV29-1 and TRBJ2-7; D not certain. Trimming pared 2 bases from V and 2 bases from J, leaving 7 bases between. The CDR3 spans 12 residues. Germline V gene sequence: CDR1 SQVTM, CDR2 ANQGSEA. The CDR3 protein is CSVELQPYEQYF. Here the CDR3 DNA reads TGCAGCGTTGAACTACAGCCCTACGAGCAGTACTTC.

The chain joins TRBV4-1 to TRBJ1-2; possibly TRBD1 for D (5 bases). The V gene's germline CDR1 is MGHRA and CDR2 YSYEKL. V dropped 0 bases and J dropped 0 bases, with 11 bases sitting between them. The CDR3 contains 16 residues. CDR3 DNA sequence: TGCGCCAGCAGCCAAGATGGCAGGGCGGCTAACTATGGCTACACCTTC. It is translated as CASSQDGRAANYGYTF.

V and J are TRBV24-1 and TRBJ2-4; D may be TRBD1 (6 bases). The length of the CDR3 is 16 residues. V gave up 4 bases and J gave up 3 bases, with 15 bases separating them. Germline values: CDR1 KGHDR, CDR2 SFDVKD. The CDR3 nucleotides read TGTGCCACCAGTGAGCCAGGGACAACTGGCAAAAACATTCAGTACTTC. This gives the protein CATSEPGTTGKNIQYF.

V and J are TRBV2 and TRBJ1-1, with D hard to call. Germline CDR1 reads SNHLY; CDR2 reads FYNNEI. The CDR3 spans 14 residues. The V end was cut by 4 bases, the J end by 4 bases, with 13 bases between. The CDR3 loop is CASSVRGEGTEAFF. The CDR3 DNA reads as TGTGCCAGCAGTGTCCGCGGGGAGGGCACTGAAGCTTTCTTT.

The chain uses TRBV30 and TRBJ1-6; D is possibly TRBD1 (6 bases). The CDR3 totals 16 residues. Germline CDR1 is GTSNPN and CDR2 is SVGIG (reference sequence). V was pared by 2 bases and J by 6 bases, with 17 bases between. Here the CDR3 DNA reads TGTGCCTGGAGTCCTGGGTCGGACAGCTTTAATTCACCCCTCCACTTT. Protein sequence: CAWSPGSDSFNSPLHF.

The rearrangement links TRBV29-1 to TRBJ1-5; D not resolved. Germline V gene lookup returns CDR1 SQVTM and CDR2 ANQGSEA. CDR3 length: 13 amino acids. Trimming pared 4 bases from V and 7 bases from J, leaving 14 bases between. CDR3 amino acids: CSVGSGPEQPQHF. For the CDR3, the DNA is TGCAGCGTTGGGAGCGGTCCTGAGCAGCCCCAGCATTTT.